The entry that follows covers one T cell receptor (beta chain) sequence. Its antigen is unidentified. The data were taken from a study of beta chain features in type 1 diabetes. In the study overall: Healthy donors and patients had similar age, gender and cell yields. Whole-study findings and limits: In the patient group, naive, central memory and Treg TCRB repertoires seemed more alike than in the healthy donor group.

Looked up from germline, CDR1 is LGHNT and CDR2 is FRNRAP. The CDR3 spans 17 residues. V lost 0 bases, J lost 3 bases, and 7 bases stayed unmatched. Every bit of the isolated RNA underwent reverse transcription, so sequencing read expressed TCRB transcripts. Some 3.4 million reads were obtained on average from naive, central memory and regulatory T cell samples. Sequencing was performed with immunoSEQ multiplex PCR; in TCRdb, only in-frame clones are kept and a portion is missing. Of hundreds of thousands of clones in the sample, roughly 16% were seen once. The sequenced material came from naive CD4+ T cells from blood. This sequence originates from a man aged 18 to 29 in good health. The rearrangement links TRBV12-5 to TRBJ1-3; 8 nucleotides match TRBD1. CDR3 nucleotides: TGTGCTAGTGGTTTGGTACTCTCCACAGGGGGTGGAAACACCATATATTTT. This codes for CASGLVLSTGGGNTIYF.